This section outlines one T cell receptor (beta chain) sequence together with its context. Its antigen is unknown. The junction does not match germline at one end; this may be a read error. This sample also contains other DNA sequences that code for the same CDR3. This entry is derived from a study of cytomegalovirus exposure and HLA in healthy donors. Findings and limits, study-wide: Later analysis revealed greater clonal expansion in HLA-associated TCR beta chains than in equally common others. Analysis was carried out at a later point, and it linked a missense DCLRE1C variant to TCR beta V- and J-gene trimming.

PCR employed 60 Vbeta and 13 Jbeta primers. Produced via immunoSEQ multiplex PCR; TCRdb's table is partial and in-frame only. The table includes around 71,000 clones, around 58% detected once. At sampling all donors were nominally healthy, likely with unrecorded immune exposures. The CDR3 runs 14 residues. Germline V gene data show CDR1 as MGHRA and CDR2 as YSYEKL. This receptor was identified in a young man in good health and CMV-seropositive. The rearrangement uses TRBV4-1 and TRBJ2-4; the D gene is possibly TRBD2 (6 bases). Sequences were obtained from PBMCs. CDR3 sequence (DNA): TGTGCCAGCAGATTGGCGGGAAACAAAAACATTCAGTACTTC. Protein product: CASRLAGNKNIQYF.